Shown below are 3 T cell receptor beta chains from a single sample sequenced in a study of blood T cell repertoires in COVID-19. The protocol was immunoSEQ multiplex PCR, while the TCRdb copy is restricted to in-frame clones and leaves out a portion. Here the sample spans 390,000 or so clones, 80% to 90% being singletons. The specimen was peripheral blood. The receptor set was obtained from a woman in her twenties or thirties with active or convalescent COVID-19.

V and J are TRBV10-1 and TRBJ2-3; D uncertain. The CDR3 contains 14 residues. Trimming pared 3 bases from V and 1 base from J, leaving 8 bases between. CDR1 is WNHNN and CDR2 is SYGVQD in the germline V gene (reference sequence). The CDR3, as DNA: TGCGCCAGCAGTGACCCCACTCGCACAGATACGCAGTATTTT. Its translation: CASSDPTRTDTQYF.

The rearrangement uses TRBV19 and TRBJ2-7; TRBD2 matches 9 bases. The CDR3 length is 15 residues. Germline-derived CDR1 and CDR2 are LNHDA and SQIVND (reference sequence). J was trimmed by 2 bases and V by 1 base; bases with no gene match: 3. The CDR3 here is CASSIAPSGAYEQYF. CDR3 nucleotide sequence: TGTGCCAGTAGTATAGCCCCTAGCGGGGCCTACGAGCAGTACTTC. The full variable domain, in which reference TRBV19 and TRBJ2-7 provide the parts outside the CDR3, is DGGITQSPKYLFRKEGQNVTLSCEQNLNHDAMYWYRQDPGQGLRLIYYSQIVNDFQKGDIAEGYSVSREKKESFPLTVTSAQKNPTAFYLCASSIAPSGAYEQYFGPGTRLTVT.

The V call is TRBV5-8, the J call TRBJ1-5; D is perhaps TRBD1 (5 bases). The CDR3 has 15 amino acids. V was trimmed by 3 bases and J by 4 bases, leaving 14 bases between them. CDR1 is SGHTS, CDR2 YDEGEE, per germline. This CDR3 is CASSSAPGGNQPQHF. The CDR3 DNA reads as TGTGCCAGCAGCTCGGCCCCGGGGGGAAATCAGCCCCAGCATTTT.